This T cell receptor beta chain originates from a study of vaccination and CD4 T cells after COVID-19. Study context: Two Hispanic individuals were among six male and four female convalescent patients. Both day-14 and day-161-to-241 post-vaccine samples exist for three convalescent patients.

Oncomine TCR Beta short-read sequencing was applied to DNA from cultured CD4+ T cells. Cultured CD4+ T cells yielded the extracted genomic DNA. TCRdb used MiXCR to reprocess the PCR reads, holding one entry per CDR3 protein. Among about 22,000 distinct CDR3 sequences listed, approximately 29% were seen once. The time point: late sampling 161 to 241 days after vaccination in a few convalescent patients. The treatment: approximately 11-day PBMC culture with coronavirus spike peptide pools or control peptides (ViraFEST assay). Germline CDR1 DFQATT, CDR2 SNEGSKA (reference sequence). V trimming: 0 bases; J trimming: 4 bases; junction bases outside the gene matches: 2. CDR3 length: 14 residues. This clonotype has a handful of counts. Its antigen remains unidentified.

The chain joins TRBV20-1 to TRBJ2-7; TRBD1 matches at 11 bases. Sample: CD4+ T cells from blood, cultured in vitro, taken about 7 months after SARS-CoV-2 vaccination. This receptor was obtained from a human donor who had recovered from COVID-19. CDR3 DNA: TGCAGTGCTAGAGATGGGACAGGGGGGTACGAGCAGTACTTC. It codes for CSARDGTGGYEQYF.